This T cell receptor (beta chain) is drawn from a study of blood T cell repertoires in COVID-19 (dated by TCRdb to the early 2020s). At the level of the whole study: Samples from collaborators originated in the United States, Italy and Spain and spanned both the acute and convalescent phases of COVID-19. The prospective study material was composed of cDNA or gDNA derived from T cells, B-cell-depleted T cells, or PBMCs. Subjects who had been exposed to COVID-19, were actively infected with it, or had recovered from it provided the deeply sampled blood TCRbeta repertoires that made up the dataset. A freely available public database, intended as a resource for researchers studying the immune response to SARS-CoV-2, is where the repertoires were released. Samples came from the ongoing ImmuneRACE study (first 160 participants) plus 1,254 subjects from 6 global collaborators. The sample metadata nearly always contained a de-identified subject ID, COVID-19 status, age in years and sex. Where HLA class I and class II types were available, the types were taken from metadata supplied by the sample provider, not from assay-based typing.

Findings and caveats that apply to the study as a whole: Clinical and demographic metadata were provided uncurated, with the amount varying by source and participant.

The germline ends are 5 bases apart after V is trimmed by 5 bases and J by 0 bases. The CDR3 has 13 amino acids, counting the end cysteine and phenylalanine. Only CDR3 DNA is held: 39 bases, read in frame from base 1. The germline V gene sets CDR1 to MDHEN and CDR2 to SYDVKM. The immunoSEQ Assay, a bias-controlled multiplex PCR, was used to amplify TCRbeta CDR3 regions from genomic DNA. The original methods were these. The number of nucleated cells in each sample was estimated from the amplification of reference gene primers within the assay. To quantify the absolute abundance of each unique TCRbeta CDR3 rearrangement, sequence reads were collapsed and filtered. For each sample, productive Simpson clonality was calculated as the square root of Simpson's diversity index across productive rearrangements. In its TCRdb copy, this immuneACCESS table keeps in-frame sequences only and misses some clones. Where compared with another copy, unresolved V genes explain less than half of these, and the others have no known cause. V, J and clone size reflect that table, while D and trimming were determined from the DNA. The table for this sample lists about 210,000 clones; approximately 84% of them were counted only once. The top ten hold 7.5% to 8% of the sample.

To note about this clone: The antigen this receptor binds is unknown. There are no base qualities to consult, and no much larger clone falls within one base.

The collaborating institutions used their own protocols to collect whole blood in K2EDTA tubes. For TCRbeta analysis, collaborators shipped samples as frozen whole blood, isolated PBMCs, or DNA extracted from either of those sample types. The source of this sequence is a woman aged 45-60 years with active or convalescent COVID-19. The sequenced sample consisted of peripheral blood. The chain is made from TRBV28 and TRBJ1-3; there is no confident call for the D gene. The CDR3 corresponds to CASSRRSGNTIYF. The DNA reads as follows: TGTGCCAGCAGTCGTCGCTCTGGAAACACCATATATTTT.